The rows below give T cell receptor beta chains drawn from one sample of a study of T cell changes during pregnancy in multiple sclerosis. Repertoires were generated with immunoSEQ multiplex PCR, while TCRdb's copy carries only in-frame clones and drops some. The table includes some 11,000 clones, approximately 86% detected once. Sequenced here: CD8+ T cells from peripheral blood mononuclear cells, sampled in the second trimester of pregnancy. The receptors were sampled from a female donor in good health, enrolled as a control in a pregnancy study. Each CDR3 is given with its conserved first and last residue. D genes are given only for firm matches. Rows may omit the clone size; those that give it use once, few, many or a size class.

NA | TRBJ2-7 | TRBV4-3 | NA | CASSQAPDTIYEQYF | TGCGCCAGCAGCCAAGCACCGGACACAATCTACGAGCAGTACTTC
NA | TRBJ1-1 | TRBV5-6 | NA | CASSLPQEANTEAFF | TGTGCCAGCAGCTTGCCCCAGGAGGCGAACACTGAAGCTTTCTTT
NA | TRBJ2-3 | TRBV13 | TRBD2 | CASSFDGRAADTQYF | TGTGCCAGCAGCTTCGACGGGAGGGCCGCAGATACGCAGTATTTT
once | TRBJ2-3 | TRBV13 | TRBD2 | CASSWGTSGATDTQYF | TGTGCCAGCAGCTGGGGGACTAGCGGGGCCACAGATACGCAGTATTTT
once | TRBJ2-1 | TRBV7-9 | NA | CASSSSGYPDNEQFF | TGTGCCAGCAGCTCCAGCGGGTACCCTGACAATGAGCAGTTCTTC
NA | TRBJ2-1 | TRBV23-1 | TRBD2 | CASSPTGLAAESYNEQFF | TGCGCCAGCAGTCCCACGGGTCTAGCGGCTGAGTCCTACAATGAGCAGTTCTTC
NA | TRBJ1-5 | TRBV5-6 | NA | CASSLVGEGDQPQHF | TGTGCCAGCAGCTTGGTGGGGGAGGGTGATCAGCCCCAGCATTTT
large | TRBJ2-5 | TRBV6-1 | NA | CASSEASGGSETQYF | TGTGCCAGCAGTGAAGCTTCGGGGGGCTCTGAGACCCAGTACTTC
few | TRBJ2-5 | TRBV6-5 | NA | CASSTGRETQYF | TGTGCCAGCAGTACAGGGCGAGAGACCCAGTACTTC
NA | TRBJ2-5 | TRBV6-5 | TRBD1 | CASTPGGQETQYF | TGTGCCAGCACCCCAGGGGGTCAAGAGACCCAGTACTTC
NA | TRBJ2-5 | TRBV19 | NA | CASSIYPLPLQETQYF | TGTGCCAGTAGTATCTACCCCCTGCCCTTGCAAGAGACCCAGTACTTC